This entry lists 18 T cell receptor beta chains sequenced from one sample in a study of OX40 agonist ivuxolimab in advanced cancers. Method: immunoSEQ multiplex PCR; TCRdb's copy keeps in-frame clones and lacks some. The table records over 100,000 clones, over 75% of them present only once. The sequences come from CD4+ or CD8+ T cells sorted from blood, collected in a trial of the OX40 agonist ivuxolimab. Receptors were obtained from an adult with an advanced solid tumor such as melanoma, head and neck, liver or kidney cancer.

The V gene is TRBV7-2, the J gene TRBJ1-3; weak D call: TRBD1 (5 bases). The CDR3 is made up of 17 amino acids. Germline CDR1 is SGHTA and CDR2 is FQGNSA. Trimming cost V 1 base and J 0 bases, with 13 bases left between them. CDR3 loop: CASSLVGVEISGNTIYF. Here the CDR3 DNA reads TGTGCCAGCAGCTTAGTGGGGGTTGAGATCTCTGGAAACACCATATATTTT.

This clone was seen only a few times. V usage is TRBV18 and J usage is TRBJ2-5; D remains ambiguous. The CDR3 runs 13 residues. Germline V CDR1 and CDR2: KGHSH, LQKENI. V was pared by 0 bases and J by 5 bases, with 7 bases between. CDR3 region: CASSPPLTETQYF. The CDR3 DNA follows: TGTGCCAGCTCACCACCGTTAACGGAGACCCAGTACTTC.

V is TRBV7-9 and J is TRBJ2-7; unclear D gene. The germline V gene encodes CDR1 SEHNR and CDR2 FQNEAQ (reference sequence). The CDR3 is made up of 12 amino acids. The V gene lost 5 bases and the J gene lost 3 bases, with 8 bases spanning the gap. The CDR3 sequence is CASSPSGYEQYF. DNA for the CDR3: TGTGCCAGCAGCCCAAGTGGCTACGAGCAGTACTTC. The whole variable domain, remainder taken from reference TRBV7-9 and TRBJ2-7, is DTGVSQNPRHKITKRGQNVTFRCDPISEHNRLYWYRQTLGQGPEFLTYFQNEAQLEKSRLLSDRFSAERPKGSFSTLEIQRTEQGDSAMYLCASSPSGYEQYFGPGTRLTVT.

The sample holds a few counts of this clone. V gene TRBV9 combines with J gene TRBJ1-6; D call uncertain. CDR3 length: 14 residues. The ends were cut back, 1 base at V and 10 bases at J, with 12 bases in the middle. Germline values: CDR1 SGDLS, CDR2 YYNGEE. The CDR3 reads CASSVSRKSSPLHF. CDR3 DNA: TGTGCCAGCAGCGTATCTAGGAAATCCTCACCCCTCCACTTT.

This chain uses TRBV6-1 with TRBJ1-4; tentative D call: TRBD1 (5 bases). Trimming shortened V by 5 bases and J by 7 bases, and 17 bases separated the two germline ends. CDR3 length: 15 amino acids. In germline, CDR1 is MNHNS, CDR2 SASEGT. This CDR3 reads CASSNGRGNGEKLFF. In DNA, the CDR3 is TGTGCCAGCAGTAACGGAAGGGGTAATGGTGAAAAACTGTTTTTT.

This rearrangement joins TRBV30 to TRBJ1-5; TRBD1 is a possible D gene (5 bases). Germline V gene sequence: CDR1 GTSNPN, CDR2 SVGIG (reference sequence). The V end lost 4 bases, the J end lost 1 base, and 8 bases lay between the germline ends. The CDR3 extends over 13 amino acids. The CDR3 here is CAWNGGSNQPQHF. The CDR3 DNA is TGTGCCTGGAATGGGGGGAGCAATCAGCCCCAGCATTTT. The entire variable domain, with the rest obtained from reference TRBV30 and TRBJ1-5, is as follows: SQTIHQWPATLVQPVGSPLSLECTVEGTSNPNLYWYRQAAGRGLQLLFYSVGIGQISSEVPQNLSASRPQDRQFILSSKKLLLSDSGFYLCAWNGGSNQPQHFGDGTRLSIL.

The chain employs TRBV9 and TRBJ2-7; D possibly matches TRBD1 or TRBD2 (5 bases each). Germline CDR1 is SGDLS and CDR2 is YYNGEE. The CDR3 sequence is 17 residues long. Trimming removed 0 bases at V and 6 bases at J, with 22 bases between. This chain's CDR3 is CASSVESGTPLGSEQYF. CDR3 in DNA: TGTGCCAGCAGCGTAGAATCCGGGACCCCACTGGGCTCCGAGCAGTACTTC.

V usage is TRBV7-9 and J usage is TRBJ1-1; tentative D call: TRBD1 (5 bases). The germline gives CDR1 SEHNR, CDR2 FQNEAQ (reference sequence). CDR3 size: 15 residues. V was pared by 1 base and J by 1 base, with 10 bases between. The CDR3 is CASSLGQGGNTEAFF. The CDR3 bases are TGTGCCAGCAGCTTAGGCCAGGGAGGGAACACTGAAGCTTTCTTT.

The rearrangement links TRBV7-9 to TRBJ1-3; unclear D gene. Germline CDR1 is SEHNR and CDR2 is FQNEAQ (reference sequence). V was trimmed by 5 bases and J by 0 bases, leaving 8 bases between them. The CDR3 has 14 residues. The CDR3: CASSHTSSGNTIYF. DNA of the CDR3: TGTGCCAGCAGCCATACCAGCTCTGGAAACACCATATATTTT.

This chain uses TRBV18 with TRBJ1-1, with 12 bases identical to TRBD1. V was clipped by 10 bases and J by 1 base; unmatched bases: 4. The CDR3 extends over 14 amino acids. Germline V gene lookup returns CDR1 KGHSH and CDR2 LQKENI. This chain's CDR3 is CATGTGGWNTEAFF. For the CDR3, the DNA is TGTGCCACCGGGACAGGGGGCTGGAACACTGAAGCTTTCTTT.

There are a few counts of this clone. The chain carries TRBV28 and TRBJ2-7; D remains unclear. The germline gives CDR1 MDHEN, CDR2 SYDVKM. The V gene lost 4 bases and the J gene lost 5 bases, with 6 bases spanning the gap. The CDR3 has 11 residues. CDR3 in DNA: TGTGCCAGCAGTTCGAACCACGAGCAGTACTTC. Translating it yields CASSSNHEQYF. Based on the CDR3 plus reference TRBV28 and TRBJ2-7, the full variable domain is DVKVTQSSRYLVKRTGEKVFLECVQDMDHENMFWYRQDPGLGLRLIYFSYDVKMKEKGDIPEGYSVSREKKERFSLILESASTNQTSMYLCASSSNHEQYFGPGTRLTVT.

On this clone itself: Other DNA sequences within the sample encode an identical CDR3. The J gene is TRBJ1-1, the V gene TRBV19; D gene ambiguous. Germline lookup yields CDR1 LNHDA and CDR2 SQIVND (reference sequence). V was pared by 1 base and J by 0 bases, with 6 bases between. This CDR3 comprises 14 residues. CDR3 nucleotide sequence: TGTGCCAGTAGTATAGGGACCATGAACACTGAAGCTTTCTTT. Amino acids: CASSIGTMNTEAFF.

V usage is TRBV7-6 and J usage is TRBJ2-5; D gene uncertain. The CDR3 has 15 residues. V dropped 1 base and J dropped 3 bases, with 12 bases sitting between them. In germline, CDR1 is SGHVS, CDR2 FNYEAQ. For the CDR3, the DNA is TGTGCCAGCAGCTTAGAAACCCGGGTTAAAGAGACCCAGTACTTC. This codes for CASSLETRVKETQYF.

V and J are TRBV2 and TRBJ1-1, with no clear D. The CDR3 contains 14 residues. V shed 7 bases and J shed 5 bases, with 17 bases lying between them. Germline CDR1 is SNHLY and CDR2 is FYNNEI. The CDR3 DNA reads TGTGCCAGCATGGTTTTAGCGGGGTTTACTGAAGCTTTCTTT. Protein sequence: CASMVLAGFTEAFF.

The chain combines TRBV7-2 with TRBJ1-6; D gene ambiguous. Trimming took 2 bases from V and 9 from J, leaving 17 bases between them. Germline V gives CDR1 SGHTA, CDR2 FQGNSA. The CDR3 runs to 16 residues. DNA for the CDR3: TGTGCCAGCAGCTTACCCGGGAAGGGTTATCCTTCACCCCTCCACTTT. Protein: CASSLPGKGYPSPLHF. The full variable domain, its missing parts supplied by reference TRBV7-2 and TRBJ1-6, is GAGVSQSPSNKVTEKGKDVELRCDPISGHTALYWYRQSLGQGLEFLIYFQGNSAPDKSGLPSDRFSAERTGGSVSTLTIQRTQQEDSAVYLCASSLPGKGYPSPLHFGNGTRLTVT.

V and J are TRBV5-4 and TRBJ2-3; the D gene is possibly TRBD2 (6 bases). In germline, CDR1 is SGHNT, CDR2 YYREEE (reference sequence). Trimming shortened V by 4 bases and J by 6 bases, and 12 bases separated the two germline ends. The CDR3 length is 13 residues. DNA for the CDR3: TGTGCCAGCAGCATGGGCGGGGTGGATACGCAGTATTTT. Its translation is CASSMGGVDTQYF.

This clone turned up a few times. This chain joins TRBV6-5 and TRBJ1-6; a possible D gene is TRBD1 (5 bases). The CDR3 is made up of 13 amino acids. The V and J ends lost 10 bases and 9 bases respectively, with 16 bases between them. Germline assignment: CDR1 MNHEY and CDR2 SVGAGI. This CDR3 reads CATRPEGISPLHF. CDR3 in DNA: TGTGCCACCCGCCCCGAGGGGATTTCACCCCTCCACTTT.

J is TRBJ2-7 and V is TRBV25-1, with a possible D match to TRBD1 (6 bases). With 5 bases removed from V and 3 bases from J, the gap between germline ends came to 11 bases. CDR3 length: 13 residues. Germline CDR1 reads MGHDK; CDR2 reads SYGVNS. CDR3 loop: CASSLTGIYEQYF. The CDR3 region has the DNA TGTGCCAGCAGTCTAACAGGGATCTACGAGCAGTACTTC.